The 9 T cell receptor beta chains below all came from one sample that was sequenced in a study of T-cell reconstitution after alpha-beta-depleted transplantation in children. Unique molecular identifiers featured in how the TCRbeta library was prepared. TCRdb processed the PCR reads anew with MiXCR; each CDR3 protein has one entry. The sample has nearly 550,000 distinct CDR3 sequences; around 20% are singletons. Sequenced material: PBMCs from the stem cell graft donor, taken from the stem cell graft. The receptor source for this set is a human donor who donated a stem cell graft to a child with acute lymphoblastic leukemia.

This clonotype was seen more than once but under ten times. The V gene is TRBV27, the J gene TRBJ2-5; 7 positions agree with TRBD2. The ends lost 8 bases at V and 1 base at J; junction bases unmatched: 10. CDR3 length: 15 residues. Germline CDR1 reads MNHEY; CDR2 reads SMNVEV (reference sequence). Written as DNA, the CDR3 is TGTGCCAGCTGCCCGGGACTACCAACCCAAGAGACCCAGTACTTC. Protein product: CASCPGLPTQETQYF.

In its sample, this clonotype was seen a few times. The chain employs TRBV7-6 and TRBJ1-1; D perhaps matches TRBD1 (5 bases). This CDR3 is 13 amino acids long. V dropped 5 bases and J dropped 7 bases, with 14 bases sitting between them. The germline V gene encodes CDR1 SGHVS and CDR2 FNYEAQ. This CDR3 reads CASSPAGVIEAFF. The CDR3 bases are TGTGCCAGCAGCCCAGCGGGGGTGATTGAAGCTTTCTTT. Combining the CDR3 with reference TRBV7-6 and TRBJ1-1 gives the whole variable domain GAGVSQSPRYKVTKRGQDVALRCDPISGHVSLYWYRQALGQGPEFLTYFNYEAQQDKSGLPNDRFSAERPEGSISTLTIQRTEQRDSAMYRCASSPAGVIEAFFGQGTRLTVV.

The chain recombines TRBV5-1 with TRBJ2-2; TRBD2 is a possible D gene (5 bases). The CDR3 sequence is 14 residues long. Germline V CDR1 and CDR2: SGHRS, YFSETQ. V dropped 3 bases and J dropped 7 bases, with 13 bases sitting between them. This chain's CDR3 is CASSSPLAIGELFF. The CDR3 DNA sequence: TGCGCCAGCAGCTCCCCCCTAGCTATCGGGGAGCTGTTTTTT. The variable domain in full, completed from reference TRBV5-1 and TRBJ2-2, reads KAGVTQTPRYLIKTRGQQVTLSCSPISGHRSVSWYQQTPGQGLQFLFEYFSETQRNKGNFPGRFSGRQFSNSRSEMNVSTLELGDSALYLCASSSPLAIGELFFGEGSRLTVL.

The chain uses TRBV7-9 and TRBJ2-3; 9 nucleotides align to TRBD1. In germline, CDR1 is SEHNR, CDR2 FQNEAQ (reference sequence). There are 15 residues in the CDR3. V lost 5 bases to trimming and J lost 1 base; unmatched junction nucleotides: 4. The CDR3, as DNA: TGTGCCAGCAGCCCACACAGGGGGCGCACAGATACGCAGTATTTT. Amino acids: CASSPHRGRTDTQYF.

This clonotype has just one count. The genes are TRBV20-1 and TRBJ1-1, with D maybe TRBD1 (6 bases). With 6 bases removed from V and 6 bases from J, the gap between germline ends came to 20 bases. The germline V gene has CDR1 DFQATT and CDR2 SNEGSKA (reference sequence). There are 14 residues in the CDR3. The CDR3 is CSAEGQGINAEAFF. The CDR3 DNA sequence: TGCAGTGCCGAAGGGCAGGGGATAAATGCTGAAGCTTTCTTT.

V gene TRBV27 combines with J gene TRBJ1-3; D gene unclear. The germline V gene has CDR1 MNHEY and CDR2 SMNVEV (reference sequence). CDR3 length equals 14 residues. V lost 7 bases, J lost 0 bases, and 10 bases lay in between. The CDR3, as DNA: TGTGCCAGCAAAATCCTCTCCTCTGGAAACACCATATATTTT. It translates to CASKILSSGNTIYF.

The V and J genes are TRBV12-3 or TRBV12-4 and TRBJ2-1; unclear D gene. V dropped 5 bases and J dropped 2 bases, with 7 bases sitting between them. The CDR3 has 13 amino acids. CDR3 amino acids: CASSPDPYNEQFF. CDR3 bases: TGTGCCAGCAGTCCAGACCCCTACAATGAGCAGTTCTTC.

This clonotype was detected only a few times. CDR3 DNA sequence: TGCGCCAGCAGGACAGGGGGCGCTGGGGCCAACGTCCTGACTTTC. Amino acids: CASRTGGAGANVLTF. The genes are TRBV5-1 and TRBJ2-6; the match to TRBD1 covers 10 bases. CDR3 length: 15 amino acids. The J segment lost 2 bases and the V segment lost 5 bases, leaving 1 base of the junction unmatched. Germline V gives CDR1 SGHRS, CDR2 YFSETQ.

V is TRBV20-1 and J is TRBJ2-3, with 11 bases that match TRBD1. Germline CDR1 DFQATT, CDR2 SNEGSKA (reference sequence). The V segment lost 4 bases and the J segment 1 base; nucleotides outside the gene matches: 10. There are 17 residues in the CDR3. DNA for the CDR3: TGCAGTGCTAAACGGGACAGGGGGGCCTTGGGCACAGATACGCAGTATTTT. This translates into CSAKRDRGALGTDTQYF.